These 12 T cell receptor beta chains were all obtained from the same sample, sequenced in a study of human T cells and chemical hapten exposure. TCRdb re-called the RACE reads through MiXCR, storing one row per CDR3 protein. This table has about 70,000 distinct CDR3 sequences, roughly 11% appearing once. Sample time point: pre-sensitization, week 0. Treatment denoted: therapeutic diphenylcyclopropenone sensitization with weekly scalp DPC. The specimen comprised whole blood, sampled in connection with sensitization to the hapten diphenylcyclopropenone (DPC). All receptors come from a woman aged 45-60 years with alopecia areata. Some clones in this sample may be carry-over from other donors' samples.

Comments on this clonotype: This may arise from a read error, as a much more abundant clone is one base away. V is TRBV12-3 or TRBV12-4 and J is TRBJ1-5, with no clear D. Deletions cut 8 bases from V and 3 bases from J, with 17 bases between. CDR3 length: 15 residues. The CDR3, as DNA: TGTGCCAGCGGATCACCCGCGAGAGACAATCAGCCCCAGCATTTT. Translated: CASGSPARDNQPQHF.

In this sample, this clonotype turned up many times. CDR3 nucleotide sequence: TGCAGCGTCACGACAGGCGCTAATCAGCCCCAGCATTTT. Protein product: CSVTTGANQPQHF. This chain links TRBV29-1 with TRBJ1-5; D perhaps matches TRBD1 (6 bases). Germline V gene lookup returns CDR1 SQVTM and CDR2 ANQGSEA. V gave up 6 bases and J gave up 4 bases, with 13 bases separating them. The CDR3 contains 13 residues.

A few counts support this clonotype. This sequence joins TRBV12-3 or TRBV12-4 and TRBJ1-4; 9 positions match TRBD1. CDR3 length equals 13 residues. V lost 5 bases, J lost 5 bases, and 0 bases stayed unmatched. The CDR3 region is CASSGTGNEKLFF. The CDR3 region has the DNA TGTGCCAGCAGTGGGACAGGGAATGAAAAACTGTTTTTT.

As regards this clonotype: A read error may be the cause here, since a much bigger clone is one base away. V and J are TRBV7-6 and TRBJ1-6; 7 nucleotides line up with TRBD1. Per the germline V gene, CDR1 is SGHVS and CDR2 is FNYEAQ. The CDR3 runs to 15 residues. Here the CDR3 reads CASSLRGQNKSPLHF. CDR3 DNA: TGTGCCAGCAGCTTAAGGGGACAGAATAAATCACCCCTCCACTTT. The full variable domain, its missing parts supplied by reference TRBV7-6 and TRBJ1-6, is GAGVSQSPRYKVTKRGQDVALRCDPISGHVSLYWYRQALGQGPEFLTYFNYEAQQDKSGLPNDRFSAERPEGSISTLTIQRTEQRDSAMYRCASSLRGQNKSPLHFGNGTRLTVT.

In DNA form, the CDR3 reads TGTGCCAGCAACCCGACAGGGGAGTCGCGTGGCTACACCTTC. Encoded protein: CASNPTGESRGYTF. This chain connects TRBV12-3 or TRBV12-4 to TRBJ1-2; 8 bases map to TRBD1. The trim removed 7 bases at V and 7 bases at J, leaving 11 bases unmatched. The CDR3 covers 14 residues.

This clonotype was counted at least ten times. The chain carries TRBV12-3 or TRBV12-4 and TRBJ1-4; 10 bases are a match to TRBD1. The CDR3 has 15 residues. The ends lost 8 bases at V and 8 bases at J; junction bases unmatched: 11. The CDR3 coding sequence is TGTGCCAGCTGCCCTTATGGGACAGGGGAAGAAAAACTGTTTTTT. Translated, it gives CASCPYGTGEEKLFF.

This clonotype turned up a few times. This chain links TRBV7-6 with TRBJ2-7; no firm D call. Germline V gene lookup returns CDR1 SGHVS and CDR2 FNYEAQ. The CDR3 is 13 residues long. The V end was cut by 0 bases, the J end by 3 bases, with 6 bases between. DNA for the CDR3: TGTGCCAGCAGCTTAGCGCTGGACTACGAGCAGTACTTC. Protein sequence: CASSLALDYEQYF.

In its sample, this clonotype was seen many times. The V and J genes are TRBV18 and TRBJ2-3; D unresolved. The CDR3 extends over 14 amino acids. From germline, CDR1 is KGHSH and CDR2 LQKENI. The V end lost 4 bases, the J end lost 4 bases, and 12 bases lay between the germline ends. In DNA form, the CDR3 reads TGTGCCAGCTCACAGAACTTGCCCCCAGATACGCAGTATTTT. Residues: CASSQNLPPDTQYF.

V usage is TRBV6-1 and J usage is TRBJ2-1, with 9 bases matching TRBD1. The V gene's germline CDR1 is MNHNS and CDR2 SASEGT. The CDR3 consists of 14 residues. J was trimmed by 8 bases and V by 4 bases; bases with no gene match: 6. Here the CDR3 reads CASSGDRDGDEQFF. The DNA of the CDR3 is TGTGCCAGCAGTGGGGACAGGGATGGGGATGAGCAGTTCTTC.

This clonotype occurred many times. The CDR3 DNA is TGTGCCAGCAGCTCATCTAGCTTGGAGACCCAGTACTTC. Amino acids: CASSSSSLETQYF. The chain employs TRBV11-3 and TRBJ2-5, with D possibly TRBD2 on 5 matching bases. V shed 4 bases and J shed 5 bases, with 11 bases lying between them. Germline CDR1 and CDR2: SGHNT and YENEEA. This CDR3 is 13 amino acids long.

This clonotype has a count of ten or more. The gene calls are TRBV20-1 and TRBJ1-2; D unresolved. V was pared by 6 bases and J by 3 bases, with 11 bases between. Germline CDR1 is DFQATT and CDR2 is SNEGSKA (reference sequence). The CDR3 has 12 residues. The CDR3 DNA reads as TGCAGTGCGGCGGACGGCTACTATGGCTACACCTTC. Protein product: CSAADGYYGYTF.

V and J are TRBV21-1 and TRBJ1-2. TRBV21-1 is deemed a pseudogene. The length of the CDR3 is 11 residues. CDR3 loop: CASNYNYGYTF. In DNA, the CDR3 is TGTGCCAGCAACTATAACTATGGCTACACCTTC.